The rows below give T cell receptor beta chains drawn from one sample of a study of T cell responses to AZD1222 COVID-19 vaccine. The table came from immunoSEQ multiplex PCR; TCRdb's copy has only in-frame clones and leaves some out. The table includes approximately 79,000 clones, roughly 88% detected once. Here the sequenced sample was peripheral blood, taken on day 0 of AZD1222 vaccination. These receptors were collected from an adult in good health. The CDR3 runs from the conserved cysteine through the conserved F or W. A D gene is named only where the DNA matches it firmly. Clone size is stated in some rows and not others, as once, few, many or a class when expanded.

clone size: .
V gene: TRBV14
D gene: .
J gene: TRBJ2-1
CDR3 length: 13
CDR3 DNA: TGTGCCAGCAGCCAAGGGGAAAGAAATGAGCAGTTCTTC
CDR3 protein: CASSQGERNEQFF

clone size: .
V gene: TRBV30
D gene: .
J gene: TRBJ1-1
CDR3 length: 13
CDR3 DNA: TGTGCCTGGAGAAGGGGCAGGGTGACTGAAGCTTTCTTT
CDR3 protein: CAWRRGRVTEAFF

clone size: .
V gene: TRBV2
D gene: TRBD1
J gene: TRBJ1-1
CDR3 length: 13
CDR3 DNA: TGTGCCAGCAGGGGACAGGGGGACACTGAAGCTTTCTTT
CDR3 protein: CASRGQGDTEAFF

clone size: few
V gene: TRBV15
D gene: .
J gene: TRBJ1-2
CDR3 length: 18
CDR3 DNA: TGTGCCACCAGCAGAGAGGCCGGGGCCAGAACGAGGTTTTATGGCTACACCTTC
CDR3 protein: CATSREAGARTRFYGYTF

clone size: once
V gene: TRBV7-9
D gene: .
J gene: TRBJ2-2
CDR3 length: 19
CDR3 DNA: TGTGCCAGCACCCTACTCGCGACGGGGTTCCTCACGAACACCGGGGAGCTGTTTTTT
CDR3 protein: CASTLLATGFLTNTGELFF

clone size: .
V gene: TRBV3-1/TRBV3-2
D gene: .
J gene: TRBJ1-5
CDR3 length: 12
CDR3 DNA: TGTGCCAGCAGCCAAGGATCCGGGCCCCAGCATTTT
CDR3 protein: CASSQGSGPQHF

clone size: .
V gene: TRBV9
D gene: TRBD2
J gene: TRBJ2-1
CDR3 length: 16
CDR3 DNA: TGTGCCAGCAGCGCGGGACTAGGGAGTCCCTACAATGAGCAGTTCTTC
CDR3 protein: CASSAGLGSPYNEQFF

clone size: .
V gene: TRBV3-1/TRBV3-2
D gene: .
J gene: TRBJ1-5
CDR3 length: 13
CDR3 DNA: TGTGCCAGCAGCCCATCCCTCCTCAGCACCCAGCATTTT
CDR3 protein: CASSPSLLSTQHF

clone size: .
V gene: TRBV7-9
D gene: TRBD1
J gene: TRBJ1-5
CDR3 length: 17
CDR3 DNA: TGTGCCAGCAGCCCTACCCCCTGGGACAGTTCAATCCAGCCCCAGCATTTT
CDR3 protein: CASSPTPWDSSIQPQHF

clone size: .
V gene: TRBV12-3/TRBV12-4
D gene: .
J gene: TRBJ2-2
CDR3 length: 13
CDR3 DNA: TGTGCCAGCAGTTTAGGGCTCTTGGGGGAGCTGTTTTTT
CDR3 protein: CASSLGLLGELFF

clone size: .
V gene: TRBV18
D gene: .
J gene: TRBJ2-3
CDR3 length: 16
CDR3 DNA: TGTGCCAGCTCACCAGACCTAGCTTCAAGCACAGATACGCAGTATTTT
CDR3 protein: CASSPDLASSTDTQYF

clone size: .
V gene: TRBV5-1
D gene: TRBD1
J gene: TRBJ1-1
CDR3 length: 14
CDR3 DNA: TGCGCCAGCAGCTCCACAGGGGAGAACACTGAAGCTTTCTTT
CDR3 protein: CASSSTGENTEAFF

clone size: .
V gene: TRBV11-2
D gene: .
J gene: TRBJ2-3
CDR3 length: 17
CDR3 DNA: TGTGCCAGCAGCCACATTCCTAACTGGCAGACCACAGATACGCAGTATTTT
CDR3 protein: CASSHIPNWQTTDTQYF

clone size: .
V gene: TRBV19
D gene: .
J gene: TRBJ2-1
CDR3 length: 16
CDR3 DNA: TGTGCCAGTAGTATAGAGCTGGGACTGAAATACAATGAGCAGTTCTTC
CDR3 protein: CASSIELGLKYNEQFF

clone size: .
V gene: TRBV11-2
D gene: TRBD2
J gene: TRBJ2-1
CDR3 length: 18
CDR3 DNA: TGTGCCAGCAGCAAGGGGCCCAGCGGGAGGACGCTCTACAATGAGCAGTTCTTC
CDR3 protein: CASSKGPSGRTLYNEQFF

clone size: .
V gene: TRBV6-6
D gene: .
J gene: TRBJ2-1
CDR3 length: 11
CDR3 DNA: TGTGCCAGCAGTTCTCCCGATGAGCAGTTCTTC
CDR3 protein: CASSSPDEQFF

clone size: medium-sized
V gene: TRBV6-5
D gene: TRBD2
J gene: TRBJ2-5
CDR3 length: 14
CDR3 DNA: TGTGCCAGCAGCTGGACTAGCGAACAAGAGACCCAGTACTTC
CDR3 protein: CASSWTSEQETQYF

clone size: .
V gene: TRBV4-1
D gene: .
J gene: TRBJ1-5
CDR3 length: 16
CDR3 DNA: TGCGCCAGCAGCCAAGGGGGGAGTACTGGGACTCAGCCCCAGCATTTT
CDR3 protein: CASSQGGSTGTQPQHF

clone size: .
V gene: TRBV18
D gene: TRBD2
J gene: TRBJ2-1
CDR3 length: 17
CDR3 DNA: TGTGCCAGCTCACCACCAACTAGCGGGAGGCGGTACAATGAGCAGTTCTTC
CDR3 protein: CASSPPTSGRRYNEQFF

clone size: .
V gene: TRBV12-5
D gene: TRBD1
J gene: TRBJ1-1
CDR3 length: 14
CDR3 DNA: TGTGCTAGTGGTTTGGGACAGGGCCACACTGAAGCTTTCTTT
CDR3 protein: CASGLGQGHTEAFF